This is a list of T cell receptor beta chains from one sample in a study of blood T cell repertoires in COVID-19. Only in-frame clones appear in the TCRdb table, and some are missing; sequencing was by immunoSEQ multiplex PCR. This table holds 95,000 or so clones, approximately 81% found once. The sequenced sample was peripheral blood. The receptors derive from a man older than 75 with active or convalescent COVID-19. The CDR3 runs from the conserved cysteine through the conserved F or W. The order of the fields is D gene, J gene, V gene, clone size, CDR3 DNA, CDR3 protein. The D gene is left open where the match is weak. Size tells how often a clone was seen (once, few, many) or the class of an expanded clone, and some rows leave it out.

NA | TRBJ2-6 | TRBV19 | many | TGTGCCAGTAGTGGCCCTGGGGCCAACGTCCTGACTTTC | CASSGPGANVLTF
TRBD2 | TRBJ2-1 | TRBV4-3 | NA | TGCGCCAGCAGCCAAGAGTTGACAGCGGGGGGGCCGTACAATGAGCAGTTCTTC | CASSQELTAGGPYNEQFF
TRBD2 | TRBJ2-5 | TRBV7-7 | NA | TGTGCCAGCAGCTTAGCCGGGGGGACTCAAGAGACCCAGTACTTC | CASSLAGGTQETQYF
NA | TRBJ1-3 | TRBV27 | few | TGTGCCAGCAGTTTAACACCAGGGATCTCTGGAAACACCATATATTTT | CASSLTPGISGNTIYF
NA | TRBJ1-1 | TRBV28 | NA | TGTGCCAGCAGTGCCCCGACAGGGAACACTGAAGCTTTCTTT | CASSAPTGNTEAFF
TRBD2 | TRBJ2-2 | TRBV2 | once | TGTGCCAGCCGCACGGGCCTAGCGGGGGCGGGCGGGGAGCTGTTTTTT | CASRTGLAGAGGELFF
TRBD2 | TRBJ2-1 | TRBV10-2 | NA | TGCGCCAGCAGCAGTACGGGAAGCGGGGCGGGTGAGCAGTTCTTC | CASSSTGSGAGEQFF
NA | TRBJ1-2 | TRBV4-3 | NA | TGCGCCAGCAGCCAAGATGGGGCCCTGGTCTATGGCTACACCTTC | CASSQDGALVYGYTF
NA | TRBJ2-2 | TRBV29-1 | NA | TGCAGCGTCCACATAGGGGGTGCCGGGGAGCTGTTTTTT | CSVHIGGAGELFF
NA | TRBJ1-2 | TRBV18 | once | TGTGCCAGCTCACCGAGTCAGGGCACCAACTTCTATGGCTACACCTTC | CASSPSQGTNFYGYTF
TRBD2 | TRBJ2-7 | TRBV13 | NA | TGTGCCAGCAGCCTCAGCCGACTAGCGGGGGGGAGCTCCTACGAGCAGTACTTC | CASSLSRLAGGSSYEQYF
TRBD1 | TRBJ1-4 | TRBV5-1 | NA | TGCGCCAGCAGCTTGGACAGGGGTAATGAAAAACTGTTTTTT | CASSLDRGNEKLFF
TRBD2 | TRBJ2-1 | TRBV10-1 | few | TGCGCCAGCAGTGAAACCCTAGCGGGGGTCCATGAGCAGTTCTTC | CASSETLAGVHEQFF
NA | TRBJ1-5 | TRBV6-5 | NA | TGTGCCAGCAGTTCCCCGGTTGGGGGGGGTAGTCAGCCCCAGCATTTT | CASSSPVGGGSQPQHF
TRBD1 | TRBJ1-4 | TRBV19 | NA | TGTGCCAGTAGTATCATTCGACAGGGAGTGGAAAAACTGTTTTTT | CASSIIRQGVEKLFF
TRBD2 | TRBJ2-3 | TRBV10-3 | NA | TGTGCCATCAGTGAGGGGCGGGGGGCCAGCACAGATACGCAGTATTTT | CAISEGRGASTDTQYF
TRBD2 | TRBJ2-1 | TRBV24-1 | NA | TGTGCCACCAGTGATTTGCCTAGCGGGGGGGGTTCTTCCAATGAGCAGTTCTTC | CATSDLPSGGGSSNEQFF
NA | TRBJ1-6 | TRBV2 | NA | TGTGCCAGCAGTGAGGACTCCAAAAGCTCCTATAATTCACCCCTCCACTTT | CASSEDSKSSYNSPLHF
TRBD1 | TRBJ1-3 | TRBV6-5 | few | TGTGCCAGTGGTCAGGGGGCCGAAAACACCATATATTTT | CASGQGAENTIYF
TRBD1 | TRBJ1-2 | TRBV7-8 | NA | TGTGCCAGCAGCCCCCGTTTAGGCCCGGGACAGTTCTATGGCTACACCTTC | CASSPRLGPGQFYGYTF
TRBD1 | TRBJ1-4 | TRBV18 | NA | TGTGCCAGCTCACCACCGGGACAGGGACGCGAAAAACTGTTTTTT | CASSPPGQGREKLFF
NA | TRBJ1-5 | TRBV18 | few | TGTGCCAGCTCAACTACTCCCGGGTCCCGGGGGGCTAATCAGCCCCAGCATTTT | CASSTTPGSRGANQPQHF
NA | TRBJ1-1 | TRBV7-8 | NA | TGTGCCAGCAGCTTAGTAGCTGATAATAGGAACACTGAAGCTTTCTTT | CASSLVADNRNTEAFF
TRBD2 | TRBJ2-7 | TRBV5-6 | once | TGTGCCAGCAGCTCTCAGCGGGGTTATGTTTACGAGCAGTACTTC | CASSSQRGYVYEQYF
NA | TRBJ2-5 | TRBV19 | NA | TGTGCCAGTAGTATCGGAGCAGGGGGGACTCTGGAGACCCAGTACTTC | CASSIGAGGTLETQYF
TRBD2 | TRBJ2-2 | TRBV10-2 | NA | TGCGCCAGCAGCTCGACTAGCGCCACCGGGGAGCTGTTTTTT | CASSSTSATGELFF
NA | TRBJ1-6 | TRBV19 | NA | TGTGCCAGTAGTAAACAGGACCTTCAATCCTTCTATTCACCCCTCCACTTT | CASSKQDLQSFYSPLHF
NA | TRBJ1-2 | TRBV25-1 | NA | TGTGCCAGCAGTGCACTCAGGGGCGGCTACACCTTC | CASSALRGGYTF
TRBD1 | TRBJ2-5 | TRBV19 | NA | TGTGCCAGTAGTAGGCCGGGACAGCAAGAGACCCAGTACTTC | CASSRPGQQETQYF
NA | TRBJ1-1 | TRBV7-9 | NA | TGTGCCAGCAGCGCCGGACAGCCGGCCAATCGCAATTTCTTT | CASSAGQPANRNFF
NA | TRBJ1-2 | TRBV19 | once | TGTGCCAGTAGGCTGACAAACTATGGCTACACCTTC | CASRLTNYGYTF
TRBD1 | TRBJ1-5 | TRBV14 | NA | TGTGCCAGCAGCCAAGGTTGGGACAGGAGCAATCAGCCCCAGCATTTT | CASSQGWDRSNQPQHF
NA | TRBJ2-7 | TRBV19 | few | TGTGCCAGTAGTATACGGGAACATGACAGGCCCCTATACTTC | CASSIREHDRPLYF
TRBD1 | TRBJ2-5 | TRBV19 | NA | TGTGCCAGTGCGACCACCGGGACAGAAGAGACCCAGTACTTC | CASATTGTEETQYF
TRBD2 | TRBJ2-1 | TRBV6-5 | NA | TGTGCCAGCAGTTCCGTACTAGCGGGAGACTACAATGAGCAGTTCTTC | CASSSVLAGDYNEQFF
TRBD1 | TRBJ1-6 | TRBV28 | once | TGTGCCAGCAGTTTCCTCGGACAGGGTAATTCACCCCTCCACTTT | CASSFLGQGNSPLHF
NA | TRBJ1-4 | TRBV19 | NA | TGTGCCAGTAGTAGGGGCAGGGTGGCAACTAATGAAAAACTGTTTTTT | CASSRGRVATNEKLFF
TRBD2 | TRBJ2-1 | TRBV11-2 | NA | TGTGCCAGCAGCTTAGGTCCAGCGGGGGGTTTCTACAATGAGCAGTTCTTC | CASSLGPAGGFYNEQFF
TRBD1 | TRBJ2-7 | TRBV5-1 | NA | TGCGCCAGCAGCTTGTTTACTCGGACAGGGGACGAGCAGTACTTC | CASSLFTRTGDEQYF
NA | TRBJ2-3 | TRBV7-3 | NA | TGTGCCAGCAGCTTATACCGCCAGGATACGCAGTATTTT | CASSLYRQDTQYF
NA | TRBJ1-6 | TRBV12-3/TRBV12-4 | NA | TGTGCCGCGGGCAGGGGAGAGTCACCCCTCCACTTT | CAAGRGESPLHF
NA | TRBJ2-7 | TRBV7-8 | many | TGTGCCAGCAGCTCACCGGGTCGCAAGTCCCTATCTGCCTCCTACGAGCAGTACTTC | CASSSPGRKSLSASYEQYF
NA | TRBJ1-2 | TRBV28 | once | TGTGCCAGCAGTTATACCGGGCTAACAGGAGGCTACACCTTC | CASSYTGLTGGYTF
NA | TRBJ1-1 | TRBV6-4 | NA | TGTGCCAGCAGCTTGGACATGAACACTGAAGCTTTCTTT | CASSLDMNTEAFF
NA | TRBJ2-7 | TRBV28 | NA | TGTGCCAGCAGTTTTTCTGGGCAGATCTCCTACGAGCAGTACTTC | CASSFSGQISYEQYF
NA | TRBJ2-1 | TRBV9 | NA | TGTGCCAGCAGCCCTACTTGGGCCGTCAATGAGCAGTTCTTC | CASSPTWAVNEQFF
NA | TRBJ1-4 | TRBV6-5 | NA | TGTGCCAGCAGTCTCAACAGGGTAGAGGAAAAACTGTTTTTT | CASSLNRVEEKLFF
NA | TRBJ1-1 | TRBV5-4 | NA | TGTGCCAGCAGCTTGGTGGGCACAGGGCGGAGAACTGAAGCTTTCTTT | CASSLVGTGRRTEAFF
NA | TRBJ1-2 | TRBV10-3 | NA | TGTGCCATCAGTGAATTTCAGGGCTTCTATGGCTACACCTTC | CAISEFQGFYGYTF
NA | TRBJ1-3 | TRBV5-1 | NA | TGCGCCAGCAGCTCTTCCACTTCTGGAAACACCATATATTTT | CASSSSTSGNTIYF
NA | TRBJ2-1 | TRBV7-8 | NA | TGTGCCAGCAGCTTATTGGGGCATAGCTCCTACAATGAGCAGTTCTTC | CASSLLGHSSYNEQFF
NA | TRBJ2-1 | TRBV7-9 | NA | TGTGCCAGCAGCTTAGGGCGGGCTCTGAGTGAGCAGTTCTTC | CASSLGRALSEQFF
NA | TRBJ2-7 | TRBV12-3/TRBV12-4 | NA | TGTGCCAGCAGTTTATCGGGACTCTACGAGCAGTACTTC | CASSLSGLYEQYF
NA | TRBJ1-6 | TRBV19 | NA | TGTGCCACCCAAGACGGGGGGGGCTCACCCCTCCACTTT | CATQDGGGSPLHF
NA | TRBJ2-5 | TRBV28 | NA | TGTGCCACCCAAGGGGCAGGGGACCGGGAGACCCAGTACTTC | CATQGAGDRETQYF
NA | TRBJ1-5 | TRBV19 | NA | TGTGCCAGTAGTATGGGGGGCAGCGGGGGACAGCCCCAGCATTTT | CASSMGGSGGQPQHF
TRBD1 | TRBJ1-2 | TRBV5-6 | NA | TGTGCCAGCAGCTTTCCGGGACAGGCGTTTAACTATGGCTACACCTTC | CASSFPGQAFNYGYTF